The clone carrying this TCR beta chain was counted ten times or more. Germline V gene lookup returns CDR1 LNHNV and CDR2 YYDKDF (reference sequence). The V end lost 3 bases, the J end lost 4 bases, and 10 bases lay between the germline ends. The CDR3 contains 14 residues. This sample is part of a study of T cells in Graves' hyperthyroidism and ophthalmopathy. Amplification yielded TCR beta CDR3 regions, with RNA transcripts as the source. TCR CDR3 underwent first-round RT-PCR with the HTBI primer set. A single record per CDR3 protein comes from TCRdb applying MiXCR to the multiplex PCR reads. The table shows under 450,000 distinct CDR3 sequences, with approximately 14% occurring only once.

The receptor's source is a young woman with Graves' hyperthyroidism. This chain connects TRBV15 to TRBJ2-1; D is unresolved. The sequencing input was blood. CDR3 nucleotides: TGTGCCACCAGCAGCCTCGCGACGTACAATGAGCAGTTCTTC. Protein sequence: CATSSLATYNEQFF.